This entry is about one T cell receptor beta chain. The antigen is not known. The data derive from a study of cytomegalovirus exposure and HLA in healthy donors. J lost 0 bases, V lost 2 bases, and 4 bases had no gene match. The CDR3 runs 16 residues. Germline-derived CDR1 and CDR2 are MDHEN and SYDVKM. Study conclusions and caveats: HLA alleles showed associations with 16,951 TCR beta sequences in a later analysis, at a 0.05 false discovery rate. With DRB1 most and HLA-C fewest, TCR association rates differed between HLA loci in a later analysis. Analysis was carried out at a later point, and it linked a missense DCLRE1C variant to TCR beta V- and J-gene trimming. Whilst most TCR sequences proved rare, a subset of public TCRs occurred across many donors.

A multiplex PCR was run with 60 Vbeta primers and 13 Jbeta primers. Profiled with immunoSEQ multiplex PCR; TCRdb holds only in-frame clones, not every one. The sample lists 90,000 to 150,000 clones, 75% seen once, with roughly 3% in the top ten. The source is a woman aged 40 to 55 in good health and CMV-seropositive. Sequencing input: PBMCs. The V gene is TRBV28, the J gene TRBJ2-4; TRBD2 agrees at 7 bases. CDR3 sequence: CASSLELAVAKNIQYF. The CDR3 region has the DNA TGTGCCAGCAGTTTAGAGCTAGCGGTAGCCAAAAACATTCAGTACTTC.